The 30 T cell receptor beta chains in this list originate from one sample, sequenced in a study of human T cells and chemical hapten exposure. The time point is: pre-sensitization, week 0. Treatment denoted: therapeutic diphenylcyclopropenone sensitization with weekly scalp DPC. From the RACE reads, TCRdb called clonotypes with MiXCR, one entry per CDR3 protein. The sample contains about 110,000 distinct CDR3 sequences, less than 15% of which appear only once. The sequenced sample was whole blood, obtained in connection with sensitization to the hapten diphenylcyclopropenone (DPC). The receptors shown here come from a woman between 45 and 65 years old with alopecia areata. Some clones in this sample may be carry-over from other donors' samples.

The table lists this clonotype with a few counts. This chain links TRBV3-1 with TRBJ2-2; D is undetermined. Germline V lookup: CDR1 LGHDT, CDR2 YNNKEL (reference sequence). The V and J ends lost 0 bases and 7 bases respectively, with 9 bases between them. The CDR3 is 14 amino acids. The DNA for the CDR3 is TGTGCCAGCAGCCAAGATTACTCGGGCGGGGAGCTGTTTTTT. Its translation: CASSQDYSGGELFF.

The chain employs TRBV29-1 and TRBJ2-3, with 7 bases lining up with TRBD1. This CDR3 is 13 amino acids long. Unmatched junction bases numbered 5, after V lost 3 bases and J lost 5 bases. Germline V gene sequence: CDR1 SQVTM, CDR2 ANQGSEA. This chain's CDR3 is CSVDPGGQDTQYF. The CDR3, as DNA: TGCAGCGTTGACCCAGGGGGACAAGATACGCAGTATTTT.

V gene TRBV15 combines with J gene TRBJ2-1; 7 bases are a match to TRBD2. After removal of 5 bases from V and 1 base from J, the junction contained 11 bases not matched to a gene. The CDR3 totals 17 residues. Germline values: CDR1 LNHNV, CDR2 YYDKDF (reference sequence). The chain's CDR3 is CATSPQAASGSYNEQFF. DNA for the CDR3: TGTGCCACCAGCCCACAGGCGGCTAGCGGATCCTACAATGAGCAGTTCTTC.

The CDR3: CASSIGAGRSNQPQHF. The CDR3 DNA follows: TGTGCCAGTAGTATAGGGGCTGGGAGGAGCAATCAGCCCCAGCATTTT. The genes are TRBV19 and TRBJ1-5, with D uncertain. There are 16 residues in the CDR3. The germline CDR1 and CDR2 sequences are LNHDA and SQIVND (reference sequence). Trimming removed 1 base at V and 1 base at J, with 11 bases between.

The chain combines TRBV7-9 with TRBJ2-1; tentative D call: TRBD2 (6 bases). The CDR3 totals 12 residues. The V end lost 4 bases, the J end lost 9 bases, and 10 bases lay between the germline ends. Germline V gives CDR1 SEHNR, CDR2 FQNEAQ (reference sequence). The CDR3 DNA follows: TGTGCCAGCAGCTCACTAGCAGCTGAGCAGTTCTTC. Translating gives CASSSLAAEQFF.

This clonotype was observed many times. The V gene is TRBV3-1, the J gene TRBJ2-7; possible D gene TRBD1, 6 bases. The CDR3 has 13 residues. Germline V lookup: CDR1 LGHDT, CDR2 YNNKEL (reference sequence). The germline V and J ends were trimmed by 3 bases and 1 base, with 7 bases remaining between them. CDR3 in amino acids: CASSQTGSYEQYF. DNA for the CDR3: TGTGCCAGCAGCCAGACAGGTTCCTACGAGCAGTACTTC.

In this sample, this clonotype turned up a few times. V gene TRBV10-1 combines with J gene TRBJ2-5; 10 bases line up with TRBD2. Trimming removed 6 bases from V and 3 bases from J; junction bases left unmatched: 10. Germline V gene sequence: CDR1 WNHNN, CDR2 SYGVQD (reference sequence). The CDR3 has 16 amino acids. The CDR3 nucleotides read TGCGCCAGCAGAAAGTTTACTAGCGGGAACGAAGAGACCCAGTACTTC. Its protein product is CASRKFTSGNEETQYF.

This clonotype was seen only a few times. The chain links TRBV6-2 or TRBV6-3 to TRBJ2-3; D assignment may be TRBD1 or TRBD2 (5 bases each). V lost 3 bases to trimming and J lost 0 bases, with 10 bases between them. Per the germline V gene, CDR1 is MNHEY and CDR2 is SVGEGT. The CDR3 extends over 15 amino acids. The DNA for the CDR3 is TGTGCCAGCAGTTATATCGGGGCCAGCACAGATACGCAGTATTTT. Protein sequence: CASSYIGASTDTQYF.

The chain combines TRBV10-3 with TRBJ2-1; tentative D call: TRBD2 (6 bases). The CDR3 contains 13 residues. Germline V CDR1 and CDR2: ENHRY, SYGVKD. Trimming left V 11 bases short and J 5 bases short, with 16 bases between. The CDR3 sequence is CAAGTSINNEQFF. CDR3 DNA sequence: TGTGCCGCGGGCACTAGCATCAACAATGAGCAGTTCTTC.

This clonotype occurred a few times. The V and J genes are TRBV2 and TRBJ1-2; D gene ambiguous. The germline gives CDR1 SNHLY, CDR2 FYNNEI. This CDR3 is 14 amino acids long. Trimming pared 3 bases from V and 2 bases from J, leaving 10 bases between. The CDR3 sequence is CASSDKRLNYGYTF. The CDR3 DNA is TGTGCCAGCAGTGATAAGAGACTCAACTATGGCTACACCTTC.

Many counts were recorded for this clonotype. This chain uses TRBV29-1 with TRBJ2-5; the D is unclear. The V gene lost 4 bases and the J gene lost 4 bases, with 10 bases spanning the gap. The CDR3 length is 12 residues. CDR1 and CDR2 (germline): SQVTM, ANQGSEA. For the CDR3, the DNA is TGCAGCGTTGTTGCTGTGAGAGAGACCCAGTACTTC. Residues: CSVVAVRETQYF.

The rearrangement joins TRBV7-9 to TRBJ2-3, with TRBD2 matching 12 bases. V lost 5 bases to trimming and J lost 5 bases; unmatched junction nucleotides: 8. Germline loops: CDR1 SEHNR, CDR2 FQNEAQ (reference sequence). The CDR3 extends over 16 amino acids. In DNA, the CDR3 is TGTGCCAGCAGCCCCGGACTAGCGGGGCATGGAGATACGCAGTATTTT. This sequence encodes CASSPGLAGHGDTQYF. Combining the CDR3 with reference TRBV7-9 and TRBJ2-3 gives the whole variable domain DTGVSQNPRHKITKRGQNVTFRCDPISEHNRLYWYRQTLGQGPEFLTYFQNEAQLEKSRLLSDRFSAERPKGSFSTLEIQRTEQGDSAMYLCASSPGLAGHGDTQYFGPGTRLTVL.

This clonotype was picked up a small number of times. The V call is TRBV29-1, the J call TRBJ2-7; D remains unclear. V was cut by 4 bases and J by 0 bases, with 10 bases left in between. From germline, CDR1 is SQVTM and CDR2 ANQGSEA. The CDR3 is made up of 13 amino acids. The CDR3 sequence is CSVVYGSSYEQYF. The CDR3 nucleotides read TGCAGCGTTGTTTACGGAAGCTCCTACGAGCAGTACTTC.

The J gene is TRBJ2-1, the V gene TRBV24-1; TRBD2 matches at 7 bases. This CDR3 has 14 amino acids. Per germline, CDR1 KGHDR and CDR2 SFDVKD. Unmatched junction bases numbered 5, after V lost 5 bases and J lost 5 bases. The CDR3, as DNA: TGTGCCACCAGTGGTCCTAGCGGCGACAATGAGCAGTTCTTC. Translating it yields CATSGPSGDNEQFF.

The chain links TRBV25-1 to TRBJ2-1; D ambiguous. The CDR3 contains 11 residues. The V and J ends lost 3 bases and 7 bases respectively, with 4 bases between them. The germline V gene encodes CDR1 MGHDK and CDR2 SYGVNS. The CDR3 sequence: CASSDRNEQFF. CDR3 bases: TGTGCCAGCAGTGATCGGAATGAGCAGTTCTTC.

This clonotype was observed a few times. The chain employs TRBV6-6 and TRBJ1-5; perhaps TRBD1 as D (6 bases). CDR1 is MNHNY and CDR2 is SVGAGI in the germline V gene (reference sequence). The V gene lost 6 bases and the J gene lost 7 bases, with 16 bases spanning the gap. The CDR3 is 14 residues long. CDR3 sequence: CASRGRGEGQPQHF. The CDR3 DNA sequence: TGTGCCAGCAGAGGCAGGGGCGAGGGACAGCCCCAGCATTTT.

This clonotype was found a few times. Written as DNA, the CDR3 is TGTGCCAGCAGCTCCAGTTCGGGAGCGGGGCAGTTCTTC. Its protein is CASSSSSGAGQFF. V and J are TRBV7-2 and TRBJ2-1, with D perhaps matching TRBD2 (6 bases). V lost 4 bases, J lost 12 bases, and 16 bases lay in between. This CDR3 contains 13 residues. The germline V gene has CDR1 SGHTA and CDR2 FQGNSA.

This clonotype was seen more than once but under ten times. CDR3 protein: CASSLVPSQETQYF. The CDR3 DNA sequence: TGTGCCAGCAGCTTGGTTCCATCCCAAGAGACCCAGTACTTC. The chain couples TRBV5-4 to TRBJ2-5; D not resolved. CDR3 length: 14 residues. The germline V gene encodes CDR1 SGHNT and CDR2 YYREEE (reference sequence). V was trimmed by 0 bases and J by 1 base, leaving 7 bases between them. Full variable domain (outside the CDR3, taken from reference TRBV5-4 and TRBJ2-5): ETGVTQSPTHLIKTRGQQVTLRCSSQSGHNTVSWYQQALGQGPQFIFQYYREEENGRGNFPPRFSGLQFPNYSSELNVNALELDDSALYLCASSLVPSQETQYFGPGTRLLVL.

Ten or more counts support this clonotype. The rearrangement joins TRBV19 to TRBJ2-7; D is possibly TRBD1 (6 bases). The CDR3 consists of 13 residues. The germline V gene has CDR1 LNHDA and CDR2 SQIVND (reference sequence). Between the trimmed V and J ends, which lost 6 bases and 2 bases, there was a span of 11 bases. Written as DNA, the CDR3 is TGTGCCAGTAGCATCAGGGGTACCTACGAGCAGTACTTC. This gives the protein CASSIRGTYEQYF.

This clonotype was recorded only once. The chain couples TRBV6-2 or TRBV6-3 to TRBJ2-4; D is possibly TRBD2 (5 bases). Germline V gives CDR1 MNHEY, CDR2 SVGEGT. The CDR3 loop spans 13 amino acids. The V end lost 0 bases, the J end lost 8 bases, and 8 bases lay between the germline ends. As DNA, the CDR3 is TGTGCCAGCAGTTACTCCGCGGGTCACATTCAGTACTTC. Its protein is CASSYSAGHIQYF.

This clonotype appeared a few times. The chain carries TRBV11-2 and TRBJ2-3, with no clear D. Per the germline V gene, CDR1 is SGHAT and CDR2 is FQNNGV. V lost 6 bases and J lost 4, with 14 bases in between. The CDR3 is 14 amino acids. CDR3 sequence reads: CASSFPGVPDTQYF. CDR3 DNA: TGTGCCAGCAGTTTCCCTGGCGTCCCAGATACGCAGTATTTT.

The chain couples TRBV6-2 or TRBV6-3 to TRBJ2-6; 10 nucleotides match TRBD2. The V gene end was trimmed by 0 bases and the J gene end by 2 bases; junction bases not matched to a gene: 1. CDR3 length: 17 amino acids. Per the germline V gene, CDR1 is MNHEY and CDR2 is SVGEGT. The CDR3 reads CASSYSLAGAGANVLTF. The DNA for the CDR3 is TGTGCCAGCAGTTACTCCCTAGCGGGGGCTGGGGCCAACGTCCTGACTTTC.

In its sample, this clonotype was seen many times. This sequence joins TRBV6-2 or TRBV6-3 and TRBJ1-5; TRBD1 matches 12 bases. This CDR3 is built from 17 residues. Germline CDR1 reads MNHEY; CDR2 reads SVGEGT. Trimming cost V 5 bases and J 5 bases; bases outside gene matches: 10. The CDR3 protein is CASSDGTGGPYHQPQHF. The CDR3 bases are TGTGCCAGCAGTGACGGGACAGGGGGCCCTTACCATCAGCCCCAGCATTTT.

The table lists this clonotype with a few counts. This rearrangement joins TRBV18 to TRBJ2-3; 8 bases are a match to TRBD1. The CDR3 extends over 12 amino acids. V shed 8 bases, J shed 8 bases, and the junction held 6 bases outside the gene matches. CDR1 is KGHSH and CDR2 is LQKENI in the germline V gene. The CDR3 DNA follows: TGTGCCAGCCAAACTGGACAGGGTACGCAGTATTTT. Its translation is CASQTGQGTQYF.

V gene TRBV4-3 combines with J gene TRBJ2-1; 13 positions agree with TRBD2. Germline CDR1 LGHNA, CDR2 YSLEER. Unmatched junction bases numbered 2, after V lost 1 base and J lost 8 bases. The CDR3 loop spans 15 amino acids. Written as DNA, the CDR3 is TGCGCCAGCAGCCAAGGCGGACTAGCGGGGGATGAGCAGTTCTTC. It codes for CASSQGGLAGDEQFF.

The table lists this clonotype with many counts. V and J are TRBV29-1 and TRBJ2-7; the match to TRBD2 covers 8 bases. The CDR3 is made up of 12 amino acids. V shed 6 bases, J shed 5 bases, and the junction held 6 bases outside the gene matches. Germline V gene sequence: CDR1 SQVTM, CDR2 ANQGSEA. CDR3 nucleotide sequence: TGCAGCGTAAGACTAGCGACCCACGAGCAGTACTTC. It translates to CSVRLATHEQYF.

This chain connects TRBV29-1 to TRBJ2-7; D not certain. Trimming took 5 bases from V and 3 from J, leaving 8 bases between them. The CDR3 contains 11 residues. Germline V lookup: CDR1 SQVTM, CDR2 ANQGSEA. The CDR3 DNA is TGCAGCGTTCGCATTAACTACGAGCAGTACTTC. It yields the protein CSVRINYEQYF.

This chain uses TRBV7-2 with TRBJ1-2; D perhaps matches TRBD1 (5 bases). The CDR3 extends over 14 amino acids. V lost 2 bases to trimming and J lost 6 bases, with 13 bases between them. CDR1 is SGHTA, CDR2 FQGNSA, per germline. The CDR3 sequence is CASSLQGKSDGYTF. The DNA of the CDR3 is TGTGCCAGCAGCTTACAGGGAAAGTCCGATGGCTACACCTTC.

The chain has TRBV12-3 or TRBV12-4 and TRBJ2-5; the D is unclear. The CDR3 consists of 14 residues. With 2 bases removed from V and 1 base from J, the gap between germline ends came to 8 bases. CDR3 in amino acids: CASSLTLSQETQYF. DNA of the CDR3: TGTGCCAGCAGTTTAACCCTTAGCCAAGAGACCCAGTACTTC.

This clonotype turned up a few times. At one boundary the junction diverges from the germline segment, which might be a read error. V gene TRBV10-3 combines with J gene TRBJ2-2, with D tentatively TRBD1 or TRBD2 (5 bases each). The CDR3 runs 14 residues. In germline, CDR1 is ENHRY, CDR2 SYGVKD. CDR3 bases: TGTGCCATCAGTGAGGGGGAGAACACCGGGGCGCTGTTTTTT. It is translated as CAISEGENTGALFF.